This T cell receptor beta chain was captured by sequencing in a study of Graves' ophthalmopathy and Graves' hyperthyroidism. V shed 0 bases, J shed 9 bases, and the junction held 3 bases outside the gene matches. Germline values: CDR1 SGHTA, CDR2 FQGTGA. This CDR3 is built from 15 residues. RNA transcripts were the template, and TCR beta CDR3 regions were amplified from them. HTBI primers were used in a first-round RT-PCR, which preceded a second-round multiplex PCR. TCRdb fed the multiplex PCR reads into MiXCR, producing one record per CDR3 protein. The sample records over 40,000 distinct CDR3 sequences, 50% being singletons.

The TCR was taken from an adult man with Graves' ophthalmopathy. What was sequenced was peripheral blood. This sequence joins TRBV7-3 and TRBJ1-6, with 9 bases aligning to TRBD1. The CDR3, as DNA: TGTGCCAGCAGCTTAACGGGACAGGGAGCTTCACCCCTCCACTTT. Residues: CASSLTGQGASPLHF.